This is a list of T cell receptor beta chains from one sample in a study of blood T cells in healthy people across ages. TCRdb re-analysed the 5' RACE reads in MiXCR, keeping a single row per CDR3 protein. The sample yields approximately 1.5 million distinct CDR3 sequences, approximately 43% seen once. What was sequenced was blood. Every receptor here comes from a woman between 18 and 29 years old in good health. Each CDR3 is given without its conserved first and last residue. Fields, in order: clone size, V gene, D gene, J gene, CDR3 protein. The D gene is left open where the match is weak. Some rows have no size entry. The others give once, few or many, or a class for an expanded clone.

NA	TRBV12-3/TRBV12-4	NA	TRBJ1-4	ASRPPGLTNEKLF
NA	TRBV4-3	NA	TRBJ2-4	ASSQEIGSSIQY
NA	TRBV12-3/TRBV12-4	TRBD2	TRBJ2-7	ASTLGGGLALEQY
NA	TRBV6-2/TRBV6-3	TRBD1	TRBJ1-1	ASSNPGQGKAEAF
NA	TRBV4-3	NA	TRBJ2-4	ASSQEGVGTSRRY
few	TRBV29-1	NA	TRBJ2-5	SVAGRSKETQY
few	TRBV3-1	TRBD2	TRBJ2-5	ASSQDLGAGGIEETQY
many	TRBV28	NA	TRBJ2-4	ASKDSFLKTKNIQY
NA	TRBV20-1	TRBD2	TRBJ2-1	SARLAGVIEQF
NA	TRBV5-1	TRBD2	TRBJ2-7	ASSFEGDWREGPYNEQY
few	TRBV5-1	NA	TRBJ2-7	ASSLRGRFSSYEQY
NA	TRBV29-1	TRBD1	TRBJ2-7	SVTGTGPYEQY
NA	TRBV18	TRBD2	TRBJ2-7	ASSPTRTRRGVNEQY
few	TRBV7-8	TRBD2	TRBJ2-1	ASSRGLGTSFEQF
NA	TRBV25-1	NA	TRBJ2-3	ASVDQVTDTQY
NA	TRBV12-3/TRBV12-4	NA	TRBJ2-5	ASSFGDIQETQY
NA	TRBV20-1	NA	TRBJ2-1	SARGGRDMNEQF
NA	TRBV29-1	NA	TRBJ1-5	SVGSGSNQPQH
NA	TRBV29-1	NA	TRBJ2-5	SVAPGYLQETQY
NA	TRBV6-1	NA	TRBJ2-5	ASSDLWGAQY
NA	TRBV4-1	NA	TRBJ2-5	ASSQDGLGFETQY
NA	TRBV2	NA	TRBJ2-7	ASNPRGGDRPYEQY
NA	TRBV30	NA	TRBJ1-1	AWSARDLNTEAF
NA	TRBV5-6	TRBD1	TRBJ1-5	ASSLYGQGDQPQH
NA	TRBV5-1	TRBD2	TRBJ2-7	ASSLSSGGSSYEQY
NA	TRBV7-2	NA	TRBJ1-3	ASRQNREAGNTIY
NA	TRBV30	NA	TRBJ2-1	AWSVKSVNEQF
NA	TRBV5-5	NA	TRBJ1-1	ASSLPGFEAF
few	TRBV2	NA	TRBJ1-1	ASSGGQGNTEAF
few	TRBV29-1	NA	TRBJ2-7	SVLAPSYEQY
NA	TRBV7-3	TRBD2	TRBJ2-1	ASSLGTSRAEQF
NA	TRBV15	TRBD1	TRBJ2-1	ATSRRTGGSYNERF
NA	TRBV12-5	NA	TRBJ2-7	ASGLSTSSEQY
once	TRBV27	NA	TRBJ2-7	ASSFNRAYNEQY
NA	TRBV11-2	TRBD2	TRBJ2-5	ASSARTSGSVRETQY
NA	TRBV6-6	NA	TRBJ1-4	ASSYSIGVGLF
NA	TRBV6-6	NA	NA	ASSYSNEGTDKTQY
NA	TRBV20-1	NA	TRBJ1-2	SVAPPNYGYT
NA	TRBV7-4	NA	TRBJ2-7	ASSLLCGYEQY
NA	TRBV27	TRBD1	TRBJ1-6	AGGRGQGRIVDSLH
NA	TRBV20-1	NA	TRBJ2-5	SATPGSRYNEQY
NA	TRBV20-1	NA	TRBJ2-1	SARVSGYNEQF
NA	TRBV5-1	NA	TRBJ1-2	ASSLEGQDGYT
few	TRBV9	NA	TRBJ1-2	ETGYGYT
NA	TRBV6-5	NA	TRBJ2-7	ASSSLPAVYEQY
few	TRBV7-2	NA	TRBJ2-4	ASSANRGGLAKNIQY
few	TRBV11-2	TRBD1	TRBJ1-1	ASRLGTGNEAF
NA	TRBV11-2	TRBD1	TRBJ1-1	ASSFGTGGVTEAF
few	TRBV6-2/TRBV6-3	NA	TRBJ1-2	ASRRTAYGYT
NA	TRBV12-5	TRBD1	TRBJ1-5	ASGLGQGSQPQH
NA	TRBV9	NA	TRBJ2-1	ASSAGAGLYNEQF
NA	TRBV27	TRBD1	TRBJ2-3	ASSLSGTGIDTDTQY
once	TRBV27	NA	TRBJ2-1	ASSLFRDTGYNEQF
NA	TRBV28	TRBD2	TRBJ2-1	ASSLNVAGNEQF
NA	TRBV5-6	NA	TRBJ2-3	ASRGVISTDTQY
NA	TRBV12-3/TRBV12-4	NA	TRBJ1-2	ASSVGRQSYGYT
NA	TRBV7-9	NA	TRBJ1-1	ASSLTGQLSMNTEAF
NA	TRBV19	TRBD2	NA	ASSTTLGTSGSEQY
few	TRBV5-1	NA	NA	ASSLNSYNEQY
many	TRBV7-2	NA	TRBJ1-2	ASSLVGPNYGYT